The present entry profiles one T cell receptor beta chain with its context. Its antigen is unknown. This record belongs to a study of shared clonotypes between healthy human individuals. The wider study: Three CD4 naive, three CD4 memory, two CD8 naive and one CD8 memory plate were used per donor. General study points: What naive subsets generally showed was a larger estimated richness than memory subsets showed.

Generated by immunoSEQ multiplex PCR, the TCRdb table keeps only in-frame clones and is missing some. The data contain about 2 million clones, roughly 95% of them singletons. From germline, CDR1 is SGHRS and CDR2 YFSETQ. The ends lost 4 bases at V and 1 base at J; junction bases unmatched: 5. This CDR3 region has 15 residues. This chain uses TRBV5-1 with TRBJ2-1; TRBD1 matches 7 bases. Sequences were obtained from naive CD4+ T cells sorted from blood. The subset denotes: CD45RA+ positively selected. This TCR was recovered from a man younger than 30 in good health. DNA of the CDR3: TGCGCCAGCAGCATGACAGGGACATCCTACAATGAGCAGTTCTTC. This gives the protein CASSMTGTSYNEQFF.